This T cell receptor (beta chain) was captured in a study of blood T cell repertoires in COVID-19. The CDR3 loop spans 16 amino acids. The germline gives CDR1 LGHNA, CDR2 YSLEER. Trimming removed 1 base at V and 1 base at J, with 14 bases between. Sequencing was performed with immunoSEQ multiplex PCR; in TCRdb, only in-frame clones are kept and a portion is missing. The sample lists 130,000 to 150,000 clones, about 80% occurring once. Donors in Cohort 3 who had recovered were those with two negative PCRs, healthcare professional clearance, or resolution of their symptoms. The origin of this receptor is a man in his fifties who had recovered from COVID-19. The specimen was PBMCs or T cells enriched from blood (not recorded which). This chain joins TRBV4-3 and TRBJ2-7; possible D gene TRBD1, 6 bases. CDR3: CASSQASGTPSYEQYF. CDR3 coding DNA: TGCGCCAGCAGCCAAGCCTCCGGGACACCGTCCTACGAGCAGTACTTC.